This record concerns one TCR beta chain sequence. Its antigen is undetermined. The ends were cut back, 0 bases at V and 10 bases at J, with 19 bases in the middle. CDR3 length equals 16 residues. CDR1 and CDR2 from the germline V gene are LGHNA and YSLEER. This record belongs to a study of identifying expanded T cells in peripheral blood. Study-wide points: About 1.3 clones differed between technical replicates, versus about 15 and 19 over time. Variance in clone template counts between approximately two-week samples significantly increased with total template count across all healthy donors.

Sequenced by immunoSEQ multiplex PCR; TCRdb stores in-frame clones only, minus some. Of some 130,000 clones listed, approximately 86% were seen once; the top ten hold 7.5% to 9%. The sequencing input was blood. This sequence joins TRBV4-3 and TRBJ2-1; either TRBD1 or TRBD2 may fit D (6 bases each). The sequence was obtained from a person aged 18 to 75 in good health. In nucleotides, the CDR3 is TGCGCCAGCAGCCAAGATTTTACGGGGGCGTCGGGGGAGCAGTTCTTC. It encodes CASSQDFTGASGEQFF.